The rows below give T cell receptor beta chains drawn from one sample of a study of T cell responses to AZD1222 COVID-19 vaccine. This table comes from immunoSEQ multiplex PCR, and its TCRdb copy is limited to in-frame clones, with some not included. The data show over 120,000 clones, almost 95% seen once. The sequenced sample was peripheral blood, obtained 28 days after the second AZD1222 dose. Receptors originate from an adult who received the AZD1222 COVID-19 vaccine. Each CDR3 is given with its conserved first and last residue. The D gene is left open where the match is weak. Clone size is shown for a subset of rows, as once, few, many or a class of expanded clone.

CASSLARGPLGSPLHF TGTGCCAGCAGCTTGGCCCGGGGGCCCTTGGGTTCACCCCTCCACTTT - once TRBJ1-6 16 TRBV5-6
CASSLQSGLGAFF TGTGCCAGCAGTCTTCAGTCTGGATTAGGCGCTTTCTTT - once TRBJ1-1 13 TRBV7-9
CASSENVAGGLALNTGELFF TGTGCCAGCAGCGAGAACGTAGCGGGAGGGCTCGCTCTGAACACCGGGGAGCTGTTTTTT TRBD2 - TRBJ2-2 20 TRBV6-2/TRBV6-3
CASSGRTGLGNTIYF TGTGCCAGCAGCGGGAGGACAGGGTTGGGAAACACCATATATTTT TRBD1 - TRBJ1-3 15 TRBV9
CASRRSTDGGGYTF TGTGCCAGCAGACGATCGACAGATGGGGGAGGCTACACCTTC - - TRBJ1-2 14 TRBV28
CASSQGTADLDTQYF TGCGCCAGCAGCCAAGGGACAGCGGATCTAGATACGCAGTATTTT - once TRBJ2-3 15 TRBV4-3
CASRPQGADYGYTF TGTGCCAGTAGACCACAGGGGGCGGACTATGGCTACACCTTC TRBD1 - TRBJ1-2 14 TRBV19
CASMGLGTEAFF TGTGCCAGTATGGGGCTAGGCACTGAAGCTTTCTTT - - TRBJ1-1 12 TRBV19
CASRLAGGLSYNEQFF TGTGCCAGCAGGCTAGCGGGAGGGCTTTCCTACAATGAGCAGTTCTTC TRBD2 - TRBJ2-1 16 TRBV28
CASSSGGAGQPQHF TGTGCCAGTAGTTCAGGGGGCGCGGGTCAGCCCCAGCATTTT TRBD1 - TRBJ1-5 14 TRBV19
CASSLTSQEEQFF TGTGCCAGCAGCCTTACTTCTCAGGAAGAGCAGTTCTTC - - TRBJ2-1 13 TRBV7-3
CASSQLGSDNEKLFF TGTGCCAGCAGCCAACTGGGCAGCGATAATGAAAAACTGTTTTTT - - TRBJ1-4 15 TRBV5-5
CAWSTRSYNSPLHF TGTGCCTGGAGTACCCGCAGCTATAATTCACCCCTCCACTTT - - TRBJ1-6 14 TRBV30
CASETTGEGGEPLHF TGTGCCAGCGAAACAACAGGGGAGGGAGGGGAACCCCTCCACTTT TRBD1 - TRBJ1-6 15 TRBV6-5
CASALTPELGYTF TGTGCCAGCGCTTTAACACCTGAGCTTGGCTACACCTTC - - TRBJ1-2 13 TRBV6-5
CSSHPSGQGSTDTQYF TGCAGCTCACACCCGAGTGGACAGGGTTCCACAGATACGCAGTATTTT TRBD1 - TRBJ2-3 16 TRBV29-1
CASSQEGKRTDTQYF TGTGCCAGCAGCCAGGAGGGGAAAAGGACAGATACGCAGTATTTT - - TRBJ2-3 15 TRBV11-1
CASSWSGSLNTEAFF TGTGCCAGCAGCTGGTCCGGGAGCCTGAACACTGAAGCTTTCTTT - - TRBJ1-1 15 TRBV11-2
CASSQAPSLKDYGYTF TGTGCCAGCAGCCAAGCTCCCTCCTTGAAGGACTATGGCTACACCTTC - - TRBJ1-2 16 TRBV4-2
CASSLYPAGAHGYTF TGTGCCAGCAGCTTATACCCGGCGGGGGCACATGGCTACACCTTC - - TRBJ1-2 15 TRBV28
CASSIDFGDSHQPQHF TGTGCCAGTAGTATAGACTTCGGGGACAGTCATCAGCCCCAGCATTTT TRBD1 few TRBJ1-5 16 TRBV19
CASSSQTSYEQYF TGTGCCAGCAGCTCCCAGACTAGTTACGAGCAGTACTTC - - TRBJ2-7 13 TRBV7-2
CASSLWDLKDGYTF TGTGCCAGCAGTTTATGGGACCTAAAAGATGGCTACACCTTC - once TRBJ1-2 14 TRBV28
CASSQDWAGADEQYF TGCGCCAGCAGCCAAGATTGGGCAGGGGCCGACGAGCAGTACTTC - - TRBJ2-7 15 TRBV4-1
CASSFYPGSYEQYF TGTGCCAGCAGCTTTTATCCGGGGAGCTACGAGCAGTACTTC - - TRBJ2-7 14 TRBV7-2
CASSPTSAPGHEQYF TGTGCCAGCAGCCCTACTAGCGCCCCGGGGCATGAGCAGTATTTT TRBD2 - TRBJ2-3 15 TRBV7-2
CASSLSPRREQYF TGTGCCAGCAGCTTATCTCCCCGGAGAGAGCAGTACTTC - - TRBJ2-7 13 TRBV11-2
CASSQGGTTTDTQYF TGTGCCAGCAGCCAAGGAGGGACTACGACAGATACGCAGTATTTT TRBD2 - TRBJ2-3 15 TRBV3-1/TRBV3-2
CASSLVWDKAQPQHF TGTGCCAGCAGTTTAGTGTGGGATAAGGCTCAGCCCCAGCATTTT - - TRBJ1-5 15 TRBV27
CASSYSLGSYEQYF TGTGCCAGCAGTTACTCGTTAGGCTCCTACGAGCAGTACTTC - few TRBJ2-7 14 TRBV6-2/TRBV6-3
CASSTGTSGSETQYF TGTGCCAGCAGCACGGGGACTAGCGGGAGTGAGACCCAGTACTTC TRBD2 - TRBJ2-5 15 TRBV5-6
CASSPQFERSGNTIYF TGCGCCAGCAGCCCCCAGTTTGAGCGCTCTGGAAACACCATATATTTT - - TRBJ1-3 16 TRBV4-1
CASSLRQRDSPLHF TGTGCCAGCAGCTTACGACAGCGAGATTCACCCCTCCACTTT - - TRBJ1-6 14 TRBV7-6
CSASRETSGEQYF TGCAGTGCTAGTCGGGAAACGTCGGGCGAGCAGTACTTC - once TRBJ2-7 13 TRBV20-1
CASSPGLVGNEQFF TGTGCCAGCTCCCCCGGACTGGTTGGGAATGAGCAGTTCTTC - few TRBJ2-1 14 TRBV18
CASSVAGGHHEQYF TGTGCCAGCAGTGTAGCGGGAGGGCACCACGAGCAGTACTTC TRBD2 - TRBJ2-7 14 TRBV6-1
CASRGNYGYTF TGTGCCAGCAGGGGAAACTATGGCTACACCTTC - - TRBJ1-2 11 TRBV28
CASSQDLAGAYEQYF TGCGCCAGCAGCCAAGACCTAGCGGGAGCTTACGAGCAGTACTTC TRBD2 - TRBJ2-7 15 TRBV4-3
CASSPVKQGADTQYF TGTGCCAGCAGTCCTGTTAAACAGGGCGCAGATACGCAGTATTTT - once TRBJ2-3 15 TRBV4-2
CASSRTGADTEAFF TGTGCCAGCTCACGCACAGGGGCGGACACTGAAGCTTTCTTT TRBD1 - TRBJ1-1 14 TRBV18
CASSQVFGAAGGYEQYF TGCGCCAGCAGCCAAGTCTTCGGTGCCGCGGGAGGCTACGAGCAGTACTTC TRBD2 - TRBJ2-7 17 TRBV4-3